This T cell receptor (beta chain) was captured in a study of blood T cell repertoires in COVID-19 (dated by TCRdb to 2018 to 2021). Broadly, across the study: Samples covering the acute and convalescent phases of COVID-19 were provided by collaborators in the United States, Italy and Spain. The prospective study material was composed of cDNA or gDNA derived from T cells, B-cell-depleted T cells, or PBMCs. Deeply sampled blood TCRbeta repertoires from subjects exposed to, actively infected with, or recovered from COVID-19 were included in the dataset. The repertoires were released in a freely available public database meant as a resource for research on the immune response to SARS-CoV-2. The samples were drawn from two sources: the first 160 participants of the ongoing ImmuneRACE study, and fewer than 1,500 subjects contributed by 6 global collaborators. The sample metadata nearly always contained a de-identified subject ID, COVID-19 status, age in years and sex. Where available, HLA class I and class II types were obtained from metadata supplied by the sample provider rather than from assay-based typing. Here is what the overall study found, with its caveats: How much clinical and demographic metadata was included differed by source and by participant, and the metadata was provided uncurated.

Trimming at the junction amounts to 1 base on V and 9 bases on J, and the germline ends lie 10 bases apart. The CDR3 measures 13 amino acids from cysteine to phenylalanine. CDR3 DNA is the only sequence kept; it has 39 bases, read in frame from the first base. Based on the germline V gene, the CDR1 and CDR2 sequences are SGHAT and FQNNGV. Collaborating institutions collected whole blood in K2EDTA tubes following their own protocols. For TCRbeta analysis, collaborator samples were shipped as frozen whole blood, as isolated PBMCs, or as DNA extracted from either sample type. The immunoSEQ Assay, a bias-controlled multiplex PCR, was used to amplify TCRbeta CDR3 regions from genomic DNA. Turning to the authors' computational methods: The number of nucleated cells in each sample was estimated by amplification of reference gene primers within the assay. To quantify the absolute abundance of each unique TCRbeta CDR3 rearrangement, sequence reads were collapsed and filtered. Productive Simpson clonality was computed per sample as the square root of Simpson's diversity index over productive rearrangements. The table was pulled from immuneACCESS by TCRdb, which kept in-frame rearrangements only. Such tables lose some clones; where checked, under half of the loss comes from unresolved V genes, and the rest has no known cause. V, J and clone size were drawn from that table, and D and trimming were deduced from the DNA. The sample yields about 190,000 clones; nearly 90% were counted once. The ten biggest clones cover approximately 21% of the sample.

A word on this clone: Its cognate antigen has yet to be identified. The record has no base qualities; no much larger clone is one base away.

Sequencing used peripheral blood. This receptor chain uses TRBV11-2 and TRBJ2-1; the D gene identity is not certain. The source of this sequence is a man aged 55 to 70 with active or convalescent COVID-19. The sequence in DNA is TGTGCCAGCAGCTTAGGAGGTATCAGTGAGCAGTTCTTC. Its translation reads: CASSLGGISEQFF. The reference TRBV11-2 and TRBJ2-1 proteins fill in what lies around the CDR3, so the full variable domain reads EAGVAQSPRYKIIEKRQSVAFWCNPISGHATLYWYQQILGQGPKLLIQFQNNGVVDDSQLPKDRFSAERLKGVDSTLKIQPAKLEDSAVYLCASSLGGISEQFFGPGTRLTVL.